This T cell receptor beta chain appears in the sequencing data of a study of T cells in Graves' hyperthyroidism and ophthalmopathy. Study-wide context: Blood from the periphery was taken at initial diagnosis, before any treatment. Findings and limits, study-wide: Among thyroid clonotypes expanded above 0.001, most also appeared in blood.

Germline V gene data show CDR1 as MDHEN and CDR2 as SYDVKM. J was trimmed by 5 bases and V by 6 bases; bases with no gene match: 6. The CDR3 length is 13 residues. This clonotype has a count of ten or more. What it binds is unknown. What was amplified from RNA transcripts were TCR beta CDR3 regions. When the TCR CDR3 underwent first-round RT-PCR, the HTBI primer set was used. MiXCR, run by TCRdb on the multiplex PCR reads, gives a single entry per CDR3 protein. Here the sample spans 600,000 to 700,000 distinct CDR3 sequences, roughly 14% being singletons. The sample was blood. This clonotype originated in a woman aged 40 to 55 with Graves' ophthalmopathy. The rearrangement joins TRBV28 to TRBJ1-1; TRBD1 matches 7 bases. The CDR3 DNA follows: TGTGCCAGCAGGGCACAGGGGAGGACTGAAGCTTTCTTT. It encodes CASRAQGRTEAFF. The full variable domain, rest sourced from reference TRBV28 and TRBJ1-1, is DVKVTQSSRYLVKRTGEKVFLECVQDMDHENMFWYRQDPGLGLRLIYFSYDVKMKEKGDIPEGYSVSREKKERFSLILESASTNQTSMYLCASRAQGRTEAFFGQGTRLTVV.